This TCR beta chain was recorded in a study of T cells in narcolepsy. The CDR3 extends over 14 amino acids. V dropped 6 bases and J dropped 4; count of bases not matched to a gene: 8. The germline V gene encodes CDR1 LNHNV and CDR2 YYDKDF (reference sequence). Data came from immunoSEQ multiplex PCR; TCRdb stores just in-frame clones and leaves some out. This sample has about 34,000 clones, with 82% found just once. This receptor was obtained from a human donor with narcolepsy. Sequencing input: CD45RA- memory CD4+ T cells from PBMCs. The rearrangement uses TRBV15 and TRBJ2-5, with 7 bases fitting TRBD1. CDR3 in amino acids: CATSVQGRGETQYF. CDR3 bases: TGTGCCACCAGTGTACAGGGGAGAGGAGAGACCCAGTACTTC.